The 21 T cell receptor beta chains given below trace back to one sample, sequenced in a study of blood T cell repertoires in COVID-19. Only in-frame clones appear in the TCRdb table, and some are missing; sequencing was by immunoSEQ multiplex PCR. The table has approximately 84,000 clones, about 80% seen once. The sample was peripheral blood. These TCRs come from a human donor in a cohort sampled during active COVID-19.

The CDR3 nucleotides are TGTGCCAGCGGCAGGCCCCGGGACAGGCCCTACGAGCAGTACTTC. Residues: CASGRPRDRPYEQYF. The chain has TRBV2 and TRBJ2-7, with TRBD1 matching 8 bases. Germline CDR1 and CDR2: SNHLY and FYNNEI. The CDR3 loop spans 15 amino acids. J gave up 2 bases and V 8 bases, and 11 bases lay outside the gene matches.

The chain couples TRBV6-1 to TRBJ2-1, with no clear D. Trimming removed 0 bases from V and 3 bases from J, with 9 bases in between. This CDR3 has 15 residues. CDR1 and CDR2 from the germline V gene are MNHNS and SASEGT. CDR3 in amino acids: CASSEAGYNYNEQFF. CDR3 coding DNA: TGTGCCAGCAGTGAAGCCGGGTACAACTACAATGAGCAGTTCTTC.

This clone was detected a few times. This rearrangement joins TRBV28 to TRBJ2-1, with TRBD2 identical over 8 bases. The CDR3 loop spans 14 amino acids. With V trimmed by 10 bases and J by 4 bases, 9 bases remained unmatched. Looked up from germline, CDR1 is MDHEN and CDR2 is SYDVKM. CDR3 region: CAIRRGGGYNEQFF. The CDR3 bases are TGTGCCATTCGGCGTGGCGGGGGGTACAATGAGCAGTTCTTC. Together with reference TRBV28 and TRBJ2-1, the CDR3 gives the full variable domain: DVKVTQSSRYLVKRTGEKVFLECVQDMDHENMFWYRQDPGLGLRLIYFSYDVKMKEKGDIPEGYSVSREKKERFSLILESASTNQTSMYLCAIRRGGGYNEQFFGPGTRLTVL.

The J gene is TRBJ2-1, the V gene TRBV21-1; the table assigns TRBD2, which was not confirmed against the DNA. TRBV21-1 is a pseudogene. CDR3 size: 17 residues. The CDR3 bases are TGTGCCAGCAGCAAAAGGTCGTTGGCGGGGGGGGTCAATGAGCAGTTCTTC. Translated: CASSKRSLAGGVNEQFF.

This chain joins TRBV7-2 and TRBJ2-7; D unclear. V lost 1 base and J lost 2, with 9 bases in between. The CDR3 has 14 amino acids. Germline values: CDR1 SGHTA, CDR2 FQGNSA. The CDR3 coding sequence is TGTGCCAGCAGCTTAGGCCCGCGGACCTACGAGCAGTACTTC. Translated: CASSLGPRTYEQYF.

This clone was detected once. V usage is TRBV2 and J usage is TRBJ2-1, with TRBD1 as a possible D gene (5 bases). Trimming took 7 bases from V and 12 from J, leaving 37 bases between them. The CDR3 has 19 amino acids. CDR1 is SNHLY, CDR2 FYNNEI, per germline. DNA of the CDR3: TGTGCCAGCATAAAAGGAAGTGGGGCTAAATACACTTCCACAATCGGGCAGTTCTTC. Translation gives CASIKGSGAKYTSTIGQFF.

The table lists this clone with many counts. This rearrangement joins TRBV4-1 to TRBJ1-3; TRBD1 is a possible D gene (5 bases). The germline CDR1 and CDR2 sequences are MGHRA and YSYEKL. The V gene lost 1 base and the J gene lost 0 bases, with 13 bases spanning the gap. CDR3 length: 17 residues. CDR3 protein: CASSQVAGIFSGNTIYF. The CDR3 DNA reads TGCGCCAGCAGCCAAGTAGCAGGGATCTTCTCTGGAAACACCATATATTTT.

This clone was recorded at least ten times. The chain carries TRBV28 and TRBJ1-5, with D uncertain. V was clipped by 5 bases and J by 9 bases, with 14 bases between them. The CDR3 sequence is 13 residues long. CDR1 and CDR2 from the germline V gene are MDHEN and SYDVKM. The CDR3 loop reads CASSMTRPVPQHF. DNA for the CDR3: TGTGCCAGCAGTATGACACGGCCGGTGCCCCAGCATTTT. Combining the CDR3 with reference TRBV28 and TRBJ1-5 gives the whole variable domain DVKVTQSSRYLVKRTGEKVFLECVQDMDHENMFWYRQDPGLGLRLIYFSYDVKMKEKGDIPEGYSVSREKKERFSLILESASTNQTSMYLCASSMTRPVPQHFGDGTRLSIL.

A single count supports this clone. This rearrangement joins TRBV7-7 to TRBJ1-1, with a weak D call TRBD1 (6 bases). Trimming shortened V by 4 bases and J by 11 bases, and 11 bases separated the two germline ends. CDR3 length: 11 amino acids. Germline V gives CDR1 SSHAT, CDR2 FNYEAQ (reference sequence). The CDR3 DNA is TGTGCCAGCAGCTCGGACAGTAAGGCTTTCTTT. The encoded protein is CASSSDSKAFF.

The chain uses TRBV30 and TRBJ2-3; D is possibly TRBD2 (5 bases). The CDR3 has 13 amino acids. V gave up 0 bases and J gave up 5 bases, with 9 bases separating them. Germline-derived CDR1 and CDR2 are GTSNPN and SVGIG (reference sequence). The CDR3 DNA sequence: TGTGCCTGGAGTGTTTCGGCGGGAGATACGCAGTATTTT. Translating it yields CAWSVSAGDTQYF.

This clone was counted a single time. J is TRBJ2-3 and V is TRBV7-5; the D call in the table, TRBD2, was not verified against the DNA. TRBV7-5 has pseudogene status. The CDR3 contains 15 residues. In nucleotides, the CDR3 is TGTGCCAGAAGCCACGGCGGGGGGGCGAAAGATACGCAGTATTTT. Amino acid sequence: CARSHGGGAKDTQYF.

This chain links TRBV28 with TRBJ2-7; 8 bases fit TRBD1. The length of the CDR3 is 15 residues. The J segment lost 4 bases and the V segment lost 6 bases, leaving 11 bases of the junction unmatched. The germline V gene has CDR1 MDHEN and CDR2 SYDVKM. CDR3 bases: TGTGCCAGCAGCCGGCGGGTGGGACAGGTTTACGAGCAGTACTTC. Translation: CASSRRVGQVYEQYF.

The V call is TRBV5-1, the J call TRBJ1-1; perhaps TRBD1 as D (6 bases). The CDR3 has 13 amino acids. From germline, CDR1 is SGHRS and CDR2 YFSETQ. V lost 7 bases and J lost 1, with 11 bases in between. This chain's CDR3 is CASGTGTNTEAFF. The CDR3 DNA is TGCGCCAGCGGAACAGGGACGAACACTGAAGCTTTCTTT.

The chain recombines TRBV2 with TRBJ1-1, with unresolved D. The ends were cut back, 6 bases at V and 4 bases at J, with 12 bases in the middle. This CDR3 has 13 residues. The germline V gene encodes CDR1 SNHLY and CDR2 FYNNEI. For the CDR3, the DNA is TGTGCCAGCAGAAACTCCGGAGTCACTGAAGCTTTCTTT. It yields the protein CASRNSGVTEAFF.

J is TRBJ1-5 and V is TRBV6-5; D remains ambiguous. V was pared by 6 bases and J by 4 bases, with 10 bases between. Germline values: CDR1 MNHEY, CDR2 SVGAGI. The CDR3 totals 13 residues. The DNA of the CDR3 is TGTGCCAGCAGCCGGGTTCGGAATCAGCCCCAGCATTTT. Translated, it gives CASSRVRNQPQHF.

The gene calls are TRBV18 and TRBJ1-5; D is ambiguous. The CDR3 spans 12 residues. Trimming stripped 5 bases from V and 5 bases from J, with 7 bases between. The V gene's germline CDR1 is KGHSH and CDR2 LQKENI. The CDR3 nucleotides read TGTGCCAGCTCAGCGCCTGATCAGCCCCAGCATTTT. This encodes CASSAPDQPQHF.

The CDR3 sequence is CASSLVQGIRGTEAFF. The CDR3 DNA reads TGTGCCAGCAGCTTGGTGCAGGGGATTCGAGGCACTGAAGCTTTCTTT. The genes are TRBV5-5 and TRBJ1-1; D is perhaps TRBD1 (6 bases). V was cut by 0 bases and J by 4 bases, with 16 bases left in between. The germline gives CDR1 SGHKS, CDR2 YYEKEE (reference sequence). The CDR3 is made up of 16 amino acids.

The genes are TRBV5-1 and TRBJ1-6; 7 nucleotides agree with TRBD1. This CDR3 comprises 15 residues. V gave up 2 bases and J gave up 7 bases; unmatched junction bases: 6. Germline assignment: CDR1 SGHRS and CDR2 YFSETQ. CDR3 DNA sequence: TGCGCCAGCAGCTTAACAGGGGCGGGGAATTCACCCCTCCACTTT. This encodes CASSLTGAGNSPLHF.

V is TRBV11-2 and J is TRBJ1-5; D is ambiguous. Germline CDR1 is SGHAT and CDR2 is FQNNGV. V dropped 5 bases and J dropped 2 bases, with 13 bases sitting between them. The CDR3 has 15 amino acids. CDR3 region: CASSPGGGGNQPQHF. The CDR3 region has the DNA TGTGCCAGCAGCCCCGGCGGAGGAGGCAATCAGCCCCAGCATTTT.

The chain carries TRBV7-8 and TRBJ2-7, with 9 bases aligning to TRBD1. Germline values: CDR1 SGHVS, CDR2 FQNEAQ. The CDR3 runs 16 residues. V lost 0 bases, J lost 6 bases, and 9 bases stayed unmatched. Written as DNA, the CDR3 is TGTGCCAGCAGCTTAGCGGCCGGGACAGGGCCCCTCGAGCAGTACTTC. Translation: CASSLAAGTGPLEQYF.

This chain uses TRBV28 with TRBJ1-2; D gene unclear. V lost 5 bases to trimming and J lost 8 bases, with 18 bases between them. The germline CDR1 and CDR2 sequences are MDHEN and SYDVKM. The CDR3 is 14 amino acids. CDR3 protein: CASSPYEGPWGYTF. The DNA for the CDR3 is TGTGCCAGCAGTCCCTACGAGGGCCCCTGGGGCTACACCTTC.